This record looks at one T cell receptor beta chain sequence and its context. Germline V lookup: CDR1 SEHNR, CDR2 FQNEAQ (reference sequence). This CDR3 has 12 amino acids. V was clipped by 11 bases and J by 3 bases, with 14 bases between them. The sample comes from a study of T-cell memory formation after mild COVID-19. 5'RACE primed at constant segments yielded TCR alpha and TCR beta cDNA libraries bearing sample barcodes and UMIs. TCRdb re-called the 5' RACE reads with MiXCR, one entry per CDR3 protein. The table lists tens of thousands of distinct CDR3 sequences, roughly 16% of them singletons, with under 45% in the top ten.

This receptor was taken from a young man who had mild COVID-19 (a few samples of this study predate the infection). Cell type and time point are not known. Sequencing was carried out using PBMCs or a T cell subset sorted from them (not recorded which). This sequence joins TRBV7-9 and TRBJ2-7; D may be TRBD2 (6 bases). Here the CDR3 reads CASGQGGYEQYF. DNA of the CDR3: TGTGCCTCAGGGCAGGGAGGCTACGAGCAGTACTTC. The whole variable domain, filled in from reference TRBV7-9 and TRBJ2-7, reads DTGVSQNPRHKITKRGQNVTFRCDPISEHNRLYWYRQTLGQGPEFLTYFQNEAQLEKSRLLSDRFSAERPKGSFSTLEIQRTEQGDSAMYLCASGQGGYEQYFGPGTRLTVT.